Listed here is a single T cell receptor (beta chain). The antigen remains unidentified. The germline V gene encodes CDR1 MNHEY and CDR2 SMNVEV (reference sequence). The CDR3 totals 17 residues. V gave up 5 bases and J gave up 3 bases; unmatched junction bases: 4. The table came from immunoSEQ multiplex PCR; TCRdb's copy has only in-frame clones and leaves some out. This table holds around 200,000 clones, around 80% found once. This sample is part of a study of cytomegalovirus exposure and HLA in healthy donors. For the study at large: The approximately 120 validation repertoires, a later analysis reported, used the same platform as the approximately 700 first-cohort repertoires.

Regarding the study as a whole: Among TCR sequences, most were rare, though some public TCRs appeared in many donors.

V is TRBV27 and J is TRBJ2-1; 16 bases match TRBD2. Sequencing was carried out using PBMCs. The sequence derives from a young woman in good health and CMV-seronegative. CDR3 bases: TGTGCCAGCAGTGGGACTAGCGGGGGGGTTGTCTACAATGAGCAGTTCTTC. Its protein is CASSGTSGGVVYNEQFF.